A selection of T cell receptor beta chains follows, all from one sample in a study of cytomegalovirus exposure and HLA in healthy donors. Libraries were prepared by immunoSEQ multiplex PCR; TCRdb keeps only in-frame clonotypes and omits some of them. The repertoire includes about 140,000 clones, 80% of them detected once, and approximately 6.2% sits in the top ten. The sequencing input was PBMCs. The receptors shown here come from a man aged 40-49 years in good health and CMV-seropositive. The CDR3 runs from the conserved cysteine through the conserved F or W. The D gene is left open where the match is weak. Size is omitted from some rows. Given values are once, few, many or a class for expanded clones.

V gene	clone size	D gene	J gene	CDR3 protein
TRBV6-1	NA	NA	TRBJ1-5	CASSETGSPGPQHF
TRBV5-6	NA	TRBD2	TRBJ2-4	CASSETSGKNIQYF
TRBV7-6	NA	NA	TRBJ2-1	CASSPRSSYNEQFF
TRBV5-1	NA	NA	TRBJ1-1	CASSSTVNTEAFF
TRBV30	NA	NA	TRBJ1-6	CAFHAAVRGLGSPLHF
TRBV9	once	TRBD2	TRBJ2-6	CASSDKTSGRGGANVLTF
TRBV5-6	NA	NA	TRBJ1-1	CASSESAGVTEAFF
TRBV7-9	NA	TRBD1	TRBJ1-3	CASSLQGEVDGNTIYF
TRBV4-2	NA	NA	TRBJ2-5	CASSLGAGAREQYF
TRBV6-1	NA	TRBD1	TRBJ2-5	CASSARDRGLQETQYF
TRBV7-2	once	TRBD1	TRBJ1-6	CASSTGQGGNSPLHF
TRBV28	NA	TRBD1	TRBJ2-2	CASRRQGSTGELFF
TRBV7-9	NA	NA	TRBJ1-2	CASSLAAGILGYTF
TRBV5-8	NA	NA	TRBJ1-4	CASSFLGRNEKLFF
TRBV18	NA	NA	TRBJ1-4	CASSLPTGKGNEKLFF
TRBV4-1	few	NA	TRBJ2-7	CASSQEKGEGYEQYF